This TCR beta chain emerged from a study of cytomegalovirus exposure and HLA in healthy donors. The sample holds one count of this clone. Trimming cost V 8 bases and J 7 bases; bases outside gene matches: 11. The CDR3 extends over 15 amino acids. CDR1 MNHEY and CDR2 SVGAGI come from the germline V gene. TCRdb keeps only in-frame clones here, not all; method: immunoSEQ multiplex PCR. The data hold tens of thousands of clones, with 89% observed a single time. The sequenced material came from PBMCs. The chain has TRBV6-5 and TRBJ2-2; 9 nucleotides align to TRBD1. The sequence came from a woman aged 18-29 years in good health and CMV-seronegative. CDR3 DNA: TGTGCCAGCTCAGAACAGGGGGCAACCTACGGGGAGCTGTTTTTT. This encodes CASSEQGATYGELFF.